The present T cell receptor (beta chain) was sequenced within a study of CD8 T cells in Susac syndrome. Study-level findings and limits: The authors acknowledged that the study's TCR sequencing and HLA analysis involved relatively few individuals.

On this clonotype itself: The antigen is unknown.

V was pared by 6 bases and J by 8 bases, with 8 bases between. There are 10 residues in the CDR3. Per the germline V gene, CDR1 is SQVTM and CDR2 is ANQGSEA. The authors sequenced TCR beta from blood CD8+ and CD4+ T cells. Random hexamers were used to reverse transcribe roughly 0.5 to 1 ug of RNA. immunoSEQ multiplex PCR amplified TCR beta CDR3 across 54 Vbeta, 13 Jbeta. TCRdb called the immunoSEQ multiplex PCR reads again in MiXCR, with one record for every CDR3 protein. The sample consists of about 80,000 distinct CDR3 sequences, 91% of them appearing once. The sequence was collected from a human donor with multiple sclerosis. This chain links TRBV29-1 with TRBJ2-1; D unclear. The sequenced sample was CD8+ T cells from PBMCs. This chain's CDR3 is CSVLLDEQFF. The CDR3 nucleotides read TGCAGCGTCCTTTTAGATGAGCAGTTCTTC.